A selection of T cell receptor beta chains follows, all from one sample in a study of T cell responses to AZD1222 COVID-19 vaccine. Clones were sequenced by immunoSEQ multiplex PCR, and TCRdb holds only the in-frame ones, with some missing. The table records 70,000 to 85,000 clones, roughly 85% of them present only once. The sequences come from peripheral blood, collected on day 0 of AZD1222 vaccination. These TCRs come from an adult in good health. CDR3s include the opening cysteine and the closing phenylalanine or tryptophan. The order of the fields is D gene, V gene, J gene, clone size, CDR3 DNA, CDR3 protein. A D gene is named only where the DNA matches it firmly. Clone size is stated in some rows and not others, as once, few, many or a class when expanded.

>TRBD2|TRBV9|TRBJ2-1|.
TGTGCCAGCAGCTCCAGACTAGCGGGAGTCGGGAATGAGCAGTTCTTC
CASSSRLAGVGNEQFF
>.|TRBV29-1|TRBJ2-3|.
TGCAGCGTTGTGTGGACCACAGATACGCAGTATTTT
CSVVWTTDTQYF
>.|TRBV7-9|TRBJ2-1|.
TGTGCCCTTTGGGTCACTAGCAATGAGCAGTTCTTC
CALWVTSNEQFF
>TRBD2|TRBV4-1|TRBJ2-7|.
TGCGCCAGCAGCCAAGTCGTAGCGGGAGGGCCTTACGAGCAGTACTTC
CASSQVVAGGPYEQYF
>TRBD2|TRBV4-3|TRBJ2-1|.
TGCGCCAGCAGCCAAGATTTGGGGACTAGCGGGATTGCTGAGCAGTTCTTC
CASSQDLGTSGIAEQFF
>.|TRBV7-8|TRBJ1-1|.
TGTGCCAGCAGCTACGGACGACTGAACACTGAAGCTTTCTTT
CASSYGRLNTEAFF
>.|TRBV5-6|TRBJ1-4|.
TGTGCCAGCAGCCGAGGCGACTTTGCAACTAATGAAAAACTGTTTTTT
CASSRGDFATNEKLFF
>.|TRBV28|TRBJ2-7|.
TGTGCCAGCAGTTTAACCCAGGTAAACTACGAGCAGTACTTC
CASSLTQVNYEQYF
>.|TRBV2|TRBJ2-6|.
TGTGCCAGCAACCTGTCTGGGGCCAACGTCCTGACTTTC
CASNLSGANVLTF
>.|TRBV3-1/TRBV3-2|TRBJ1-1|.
TGTGCCAGCAGCCAAGACCGGGAGGCTTTCTTT
CASSQDREAFF
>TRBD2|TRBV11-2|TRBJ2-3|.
TGTGCCAGCAGCTTATACGGGAGGGGGTCAGATACGCAGTATTTT
CASSLYGRGSDTQYF
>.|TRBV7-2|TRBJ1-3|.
TGTGCCAGCAGCACAAGAGTGGGAAACACCATATATTTT
CASSTRVGNTIYF
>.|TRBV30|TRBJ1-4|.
TGTGCCTGGAGTGTAGGGAATCCTGATAATGAAAAACTGTTTTTT
CAWSVGNPDNEKLFF
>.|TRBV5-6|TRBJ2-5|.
TGTGCCAGCAGCTTGTCAAGGAGCTCCCAAGAGACCCAGTACTTC
CASSLSRSSQETQYF
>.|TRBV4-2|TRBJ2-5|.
TGTGCCAGCAGCCCTCCCCAGGGAGAGACCCAGTACTTC
CASSPPQGETQYF
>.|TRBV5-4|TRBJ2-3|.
TGTGCCAGCAGCGAAACCGGGGGCGCGGGCACAGATACGCAGTATTTT
CASSETGGAGTDTQYF
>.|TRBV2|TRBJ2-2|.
TGTGCCAGCAGTGAAACGAGAACGAACACCGGGGAGCTGTTTTTT
CASSETRTNTGELFF
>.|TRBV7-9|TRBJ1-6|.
TGTGCCAGCAGCTTAGATTTGGAGAATTCACCCCTCCACTTT
CASSLDLENSPLHF
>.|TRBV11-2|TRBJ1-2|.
TGTGCCAGCAGCCGTGGCGGCGGCGCCTATGGCTACACCTTC
CASSRGGGAYGYTF
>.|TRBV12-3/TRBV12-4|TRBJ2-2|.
TGTGCCAGCAGTTCCGACGCCGGGGAGCTGTTTTTT
CASSSDAGELFF
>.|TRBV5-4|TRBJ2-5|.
TGTGCCAGCAGCTTGGCAGGGCGGCGGGAGACCCAGTACTTC
CASSLAGRRETQYF
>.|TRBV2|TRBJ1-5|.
TGTGCCAGCAGTTTCCAGACAGGCAATCAGCCCCAGCATTTT
CASSFQTGNQPQHF
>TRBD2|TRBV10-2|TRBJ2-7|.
TGCGCCAGCAGCGGACTAGGCGACGAGCAGTACTTC
CASSGLGDEQYF
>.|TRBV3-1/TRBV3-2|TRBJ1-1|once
TGTGCCAGCAGCCAAGCGGGGGGGGAAGCTTTCTTT
CASSQAGGEAFF
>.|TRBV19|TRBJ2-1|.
TGTGCCAGTAGTATGGGGGACGGGGGTCGGCATGAGCAGTTCTTC
CASSMGDGGRHEQFF
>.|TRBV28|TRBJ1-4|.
TGTGCCAGCAGTTTATGGGGGGCGGATGCTAATGAAAAACTGTTTTTT
CASSLWGADANEKLFF
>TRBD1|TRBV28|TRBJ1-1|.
TGTGCCAGCACACTTCGTCTTTACGGGACAGGGTCTGAAGCTTTCTTT
CASTLRLYGTGSEAFF
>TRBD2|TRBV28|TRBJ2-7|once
TGTGCCAGCAGCGCAGGGACTAGCTACGAGCAGTACTTC
CASSAGTSYEQYF
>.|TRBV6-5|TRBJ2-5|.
TGTGCCAGCAGTTACCGCGACGGAGAGACCCAGTACTTC
CASSYRDGETQYF
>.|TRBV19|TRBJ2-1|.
TGTGCCAGTAGTTTCGGGGGTCGGGGGGCCGAGGAGCAGTTCTTC
CASSFGGRGAEEQFF